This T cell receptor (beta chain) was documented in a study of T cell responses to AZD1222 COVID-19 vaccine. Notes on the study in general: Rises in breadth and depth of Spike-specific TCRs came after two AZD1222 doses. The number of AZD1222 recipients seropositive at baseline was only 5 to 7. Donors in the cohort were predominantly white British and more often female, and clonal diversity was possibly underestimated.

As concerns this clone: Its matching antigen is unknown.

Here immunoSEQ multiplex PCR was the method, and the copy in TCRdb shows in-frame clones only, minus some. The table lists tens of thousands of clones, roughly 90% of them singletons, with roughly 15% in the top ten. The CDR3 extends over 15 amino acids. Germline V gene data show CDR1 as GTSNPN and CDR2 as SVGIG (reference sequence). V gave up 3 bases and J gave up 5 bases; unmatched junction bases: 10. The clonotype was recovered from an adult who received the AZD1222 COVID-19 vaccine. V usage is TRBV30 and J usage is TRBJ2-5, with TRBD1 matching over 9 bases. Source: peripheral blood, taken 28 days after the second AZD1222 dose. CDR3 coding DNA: TGTGCCTGGAGAACCTCACAGGGGGCGCGGGAGACCCAGTACTTC. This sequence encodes CAWRTSQGARETQYF.